The T cell receptor (beta chain) described here comes from a study of blood T cell repertoires in COVID-19. The wider study: Sources were T cells, B-cell-depleted T cells, or PBMCs; the material itself was cDNA or gDNA.

Per germline, CDR1 MDHEN and CDR2 SYDVKM. Trimming cost V 6 bases and J 3 bases; bases outside gene matches: 5. The CDR3 sequence is 14 residues long. This table comes from immunoSEQ multiplex PCR, and its TCRdb copy is limited to in-frame clones, with some not included. The sample shows hundreds of thousands of clones, 80% to 90% of them seen only once. The chain uses TRBV28 and TRBJ2-3, with 8 bases lining up with TRBD2. The sequence was collected from a woman younger than 45 with active or convalescent COVID-19. The sample comprised peripheral blood. CDR3 DNA sequence: TGTGCCAGCAGACCAGGACTAGCAACAGATACGCAGTATTTT. Translating gives CASRPGLATDTQYF. The full variable domain, completed using reference TRBV28 and TRBJ2-3, is DVKVTQSSRYLVKRTGEKVFLECVQDMDHENMFWYRQDPGLGLRLIYFSYDVKMKEKGDIPEGYSVSREKKERFSLILESASTNQTSMYLCASRPGLATDTQYFGPGTRLTVL.